This TCR beta chain originates from a study of blood T cell repertoires in COVID-19. Study-level background: Italy, Spain and the United States were the sources of the convalescent and acute COVID-19 samples.

The CDR3 is made up of 14 amino acids. Trimming pared 6 bases from V and 2 bases from J, leaving 12 bases between. Germline V gene data show CDR1 as SNHLY and CDR2 as FYNNEI. In the study's own analysis: The authors estimated nucleated cell counts from reference gene primer amplification. The assay was immunoSEQ multiplex PCR, and TCRdb's table has in-frame clones only and misses some. For V, J and clone size, that table is used; D and trimming come from the DNA. Of about 230,000 clones listed, 81% were seen once; the top ten hold around 8%. The chain links TRBV2 to TRBJ2-3; D is uncertain. The clonotype comes from a woman of 80 years or more with acute or convalescent COVID-19. The source material was peripheral blood. The CDR3 bases are TGTGCCAGCAGCGCGGCGGTAACCACAGATACGCAGTATTTT. Encoded protein: CASSAAVTTDTQYF.